This T cell receptor beta chain derives from a study of shared clonotypes between healthy human individuals. Study results and caveats: Some clonotypes were shared by all four sorted-subset donors, while others were not shared. The non-shared ones had lower generation probabilities than the shared ones. Specimens sampled were limited to blood, with tissue repertoires likely differing.

Naive CD8 cells lacked CD45RO and underwent positive selection for CCR7, leaving out terminally differentiated effector memory CD45RA+ cells. Participating donors were healthy, HIV-negative adults free of recent acute infections or vaccinations. CDR1 is MNHEY, CDR2 SVGAGI, per germline. The length of the CDR3 is 14 residues. V lost 11 bases, J lost 5 bases, and 19 bases lay in between. Sequencing was at deep level. TCRdb keeps only in-frame clones here, not all; method: immunoSEQ multiplex PCR. Of some 2.1 million clones in the sample, approximately 92% are singletons; the top ten hold less than 2%. Note on this clone: Antigen unknown.

V and J are TRBV6-5 and TRBJ1-5; TRBD1 might be the D (6 bases). What was sequenced was naive CD8+ T cells from PBMCs. This sequence was found in a young man in good health. Some clones in this sample may be carry-over from other donors' samples. The CDR3 reads CAAKGGGEDQPQHF. The CDR3, as DNA: TGTGCCGCTAAAGGAGGGGGGGAGGATCAGCCCCAGCATTTT.